These T cell receptor beta chains were read from a single sample in a study of spatial heterogeneity in lung cancer. MiXCR, run by TCRdb on the 5' RACE reads, gives a single entry per CDR3 protein. The sample carries roughly 120,000 distinct CDR3 sequences, 9% to 15% recorded once. Sequenced material: PBMCs, taken at follow-up. The receptors come from a male donor with early-stage non-small cell lung cancer. Each CDR3 is given with its conserved first and last residue. The D gene is left open where the match is weak. The listing skips clone size in some rows; elsewhere it reads once, few, many or a size class.

J gene: TRBJ1-1; V gene: TRBV20-1; clone size: few; D gene: TRBD1; CDR3 protein: CSAKGTGDTEAFF; CDR3 DNA: TGCAGTGCTAAGGGGACAGGGGACACTGAAGCTTTCTTT
J gene: TRBJ1-4; V gene: TRBV27; clone size: many; D gene: TRBD1; CDR3 protein: CASSSDSGTGLGKLFF; CDR3 DNA: TGTGCCAGCAGTTCAGATTCCGGGACAGGGTTAGGAAAACTGTTTTTT
J gene: TRBJ2-2; V gene: TRBV30; clone size: NA; D gene: TRBD1; CDR3 protein: CAWSQGANTGELFF; CDR3 DNA: TGTGCCTGGAGTCAGGGGGCCAACACCGGGGAGCTGTTTTTT
J gene: TRBJ2-1; V gene: TRBV4-1; clone size: few; D gene: NA; CDR3 protein: CASSQDMSRRTEQFF; CDR3 DNA: TGCGCCAGCAGCCAAGATATGTCCAGGCGTACTGAGCAGTTCTTC
J gene: TRBJ2-7; V gene: TRBV7-2; clone size: few; D gene: NA; CDR3 protein: CASSLSGEPRFYEQYF; CDR3 DNA: TGTGCCAGCAGCTTATCTGGAGAGCCCCGGTTTTACGAGCAGTACTTC
J gene: TRBJ1-1; V gene: TRBV28; clone size: NA; D gene: NA; CDR3 protein: CASSPAGGFGTEAFF; CDR3 DNA: TGTGCCAGCAGTCCCGCCGGAGGGTTTGGGACTGAAGCTTTCTTT
J gene: TRBJ2-7; V gene: TRBV20-1; clone size: few; D gene: NA; CDR3 protein: CSAEPDGSSYEQYF; CDR3 DNA: TGCAGTGCTGAGCCGGACGGAAGCTCCTACGAGCAGTACTTC
J gene: TRBJ1-5; V gene: TRBV12-3/TRBV12-4; clone size: medium-sized; D gene: NA; CDR3 protein: CASSPTITAPQHF; CDR3 DNA: TGTGCCAGCAGCCCTACCATCACGGCGCCCCAGCATTTT
J gene: TRBJ2-2; V gene: TRBV12-3/TRBV12-4; clone size: many; D gene: NA; CDR3 protein: CASSRMMNLANTGELFF; CDR3 DNA: TGTGCCAGCAGCCGTATGATGAATCTCGCGAACACCGGGGAGCTGTTTTTT
J gene: TRBJ1-5; V gene: TRBV10-2; clone size: many; D gene: NA; CDR3 protein: CASSTQGSNQPQHF; CDR3 DNA: TGCGCCAGCAGCACCCAGGGGAGCAATCAGCCCCAGCATTTT
J gene: TRBJ2-3; V gene: TRBV5-1; clone size: NA; D gene: TRBD2; CDR3 protein: CASRSGRGSTDTQYF; CDR3 DNA: TGCGCCAGCAGGTCTGGGCGGGGGAGCACAGATACGCAGTATTTT
J gene: TRBJ2-7; V gene: TRBV29-1; clone size: NA; D gene: NA; CDR3 protein: CSGRHASSYEQYF; CDR3 DNA: TGCAGCGGGAGACACGCTAGCTCCTACGAGCAGTACTTC
J gene: TRBJ1-1; V gene: TRBV4-3; clone size: few; D gene: TRBD1; CDR3 protein: CASSQDTGGNTEAFF; CDR3 DNA: TGCGCCAGCAGCCAAGATACAGGGGGCAACACTGAAGCTTTCTTT
J gene: TRBJ2-5; V gene: TRBV3-1; clone size: NA; D gene: NA; CDR3 protein: CASSQDASGGGETQYF; CDR3 DNA: TGTGCCAGCAGCCAAGATGCCTCGGGGGGCGGAGAGACCCAGTACTTC
J gene: TRBJ2-1; V gene: TRBV18; clone size: few; D gene: NA; CDR3 protein: CASSPLGTLNEQFF; CDR3 DNA: TGTGCCAGCTCACCACTGGGGACTTTAAATGAGCAGTTCTTC
J gene: TRBJ2-2; V gene: TRBV9; clone size: NA; D gene: TRBD1; CDR3 protein: CASSPRGQGNTGELFF; CDR3 DNA: TGTGCCAGCAGCCCCCGAGGACAGGGGAACACCGGGGAGCTGTTTTTT
J gene: TRBJ1-2; V gene: TRBV20-1; clone size: NA; D gene: NA; CDR3 protein: CRTPGEGVNSNGYTF; CDR3 DNA: TGCAGGACCCCCGGGGAGGGGGTGAATTCGAATGGCTACACCTTC
J gene: TRBJ2-3; V gene: TRBV5-4; clone size: NA; D gene: NA; CDR3 protein: CASSLDAGAADTQYF; CDR3 DNA: TGTGCCAGCAGCTTGGATGCGGGGGCGGCAGATACGCAGTATTTT
J gene: TRBJ1-1; V gene: TRBV3-1; clone size: few; D gene: NA; CDR3 protein: CASSRSYSSLTEAFF; CDR3 DNA: TGTGCCAGCAGCCGCAGCTATTCCAGCCTCACTGAAGCTTTCTTT